This T cell receptor beta chain derives from a study of monozygotic twins with inflammatory bowel disease. Study findings and constraints: Diversity of TCRbeta measured by inverse Simpson was lower in IBD patients than in healthy co-twins.

Nested PCRs (approximately 16 and 10 cycles, two total) were applied to TCRalpha and TCRbeta cDNA. TCRdb processed the 5' RACE reads again and assigns one entry to each CDR3 protein, with no DNA. The repertoire table contains under 200,000 distinct CDR3 sequences. The CDR3 has 14 residues. Germline CDR1 SGHRS, CDR2 YFSETQ. To note about this clonotype: Its antigen is currently unknown.

The clonotype was recovered from a human donor with ulcerative colitis or Crohn's disease, or a healthy co-twin of an affected twin (not recorded which). The chain is built from TRBV5-1 and TRBJ1-5. Sequencing input: blood. The CDR3 reads CASSLEGGGQPQHF.